This T cell receptor beta chain was documented in a study of blood T cell repertoires in COVID-19. Study background: PBMCs, B-cell-depleted T cells, or T cells were the source of the cDNA or gDNA that made up the material.

The assay was immunoSEQ multiplex PCR, and TCRdb's table has in-frame clones only and misses some. The sample shows some 400,000 clones, 85% to 90% of them seen only once. This clone came up once. Germline V gene sequence: CDR1 GTSNPN, CDR2 SVGIG (reference sequence). Trimming took off 0 bases at V and 6 bases at J, with 15 bases between the two ends. This CDR3 spans 14 amino acids. This receptor was identified in a human donor in a cohort sampled during active COVID-19. The V and J genes are TRBV30 and TRBJ2-7; possible D gene TRBD2, 5 bases. Sequencing was performed on peripheral blood. DNA of the CDR3: TGTGCCTGGAGTGTACTCGGGGAAAAGGCCGAGCAGTACTTC. Translated, it gives CAWSVLGEKAEQYF.